A single sample gave rise to the 20 T cell receptor beta chains below, sequenced in a study of control samples from healthy donors and cancer patients. Using immunoSEQ multiplex PCR, the repertoire was profiled, and TCRdb retains in-frame clones only, with some absent. Counted here are roughly 450,000 clones, 80% to 95% occurring once; the ten biggest clones make up 5.5% to 7.5%. Sequenced material: PBMCs. These receptors all come from a man in his forties with head and neck cancer.

The rearrangement links TRBV5-1 to TRBJ2-1, with D perhaps matching TRBD1 or TRBD2 (5 bases each). The V gene lost 4 bases and the J gene lost 1 base, with 27 bases spanning the gap. This CDR3 is built from 20 residues. Germline assignment: CDR1 SGHRS and CDR2 YFSETQ. CDR3 sequence (DNA): TGCGCCAGCAGCCCGGACGGGGCCTTCACATTTTCGGGGTCCTACAATGAGCAGTTCTTC. This codes for CASSPDGAFTFSGSYNEQFF. Full variable domain (missing parts from reference TRBV5-1 and TRBJ2-1): KAGVTQTPRYLIKTRGQQVTLSCSPISGHRSVSWYQQTPGQGLQFLFEYFSETQRNKGNFPGRFSGRQFSNSRSEMNVSTLELGDSALYLCASSPDGAFTFSGSYNEQFFGPGTRLTVL.

The V gene is TRBV7-6, the J gene TRBJ2-7; D is perhaps TRBD2 (6 bases). Trimming pared 5 bases from V and 3 bases from J, leaving 17 bases between. This CDR3 region has 15 residues. Germline lookup yields CDR1 SGHVS and CDR2 FNYEAQ. The CDR3 coding sequence is TGTGCCAGCAGCCCTAGAGGCAGTAGCGGCTACGAGCAGTACTTC. It translates to CASSPRGSSGYEQYF.

This chain links TRBV5-1 with TRBJ2-1; 12 positions agree with TRBD2. Germline values: CDR1 SGHRS, CDR2 YFSETQ. J lost 7 bases, V lost 6 bases, and 14 bases had no gene match. The CDR3 is made up of 17 amino acids. CDR3 coding DNA: TGCGCCAGCACCTCTTCCCAACTAGCGGGAGGCCGAAATGAGCAGTTCTTC. Translation gives CASTSSQLAGGRNEQFF.

V and J are TRBV5-1 and TRBJ1-5; a possible D gene is TRBD1 (6 bases). The CDR3 covers 15 residues. Germline CDR1 SGHRS, CDR2 YFSETQ. The germline V and J ends were trimmed by 4 bases and 3 bases, with 14 bases remaining between them. The CDR3 DNA reads TGCGCCAGCAGCCTAGAAACAGGGTTCAATCAGCCCCAGCATTTT. Protein sequence: CASSLETGFNQPQHF.

The CDR3 region is CASSFRLNEKLFF. CDR3 in DNA: TGTGCCAGCAGCTTTCGGTTGAATGAAAAACTGTTTTTT. The chain uses TRBV11-2 and TRBJ1-4; no definite D call. Trimming took off 3 bases at V and 5 bases at J, with 7 bases between the two ends. From germline, CDR1 is SGHAT and CDR2 FQNNGV. The CDR3 spans 13 residues.

The gene calls are TRBV10-1 and TRBJ1-1; TRBD1 is a possible D gene (5 bases). The CDR3 totals 14 residues. V lost 5 bases and J lost 3, with 13 bases in between. The germline CDR1 and CDR2 sequences are WNHNN and SYGVQD (reference sequence). This CDR3 reads CASSPGGTYTEAFF. The DNA for the CDR3 is TGCGCCAGCAGTCCAGGAGGGACCTACACTGAAGCTTTCTTT.

The rearrangement joins TRBV15 to TRBJ1-5; D is possibly TRBD1 (5 bases). Germline loops: CDR1 LNHNV, CDR2 YYDKDF (reference sequence). There are 17 residues in the CDR3. V was shortened by 3 bases and J by 4 bases, with 19 bases between the two germline ends. The CDR3 DNA follows: TGTGCCACCAGCAGGGGGATGGGGGACTCGGGAAATCAGCCCCAGCATTTT. Its protein product is CATSRGMGDSGNQPQHF.

The J gene is TRBJ1-2, the V gene TRBV10-1; D is ambiguous. Germline V gene data show CDR1 as WNHNN and CDR2 as SYGVQD (reference sequence). The length of the CDR3 is 13 residues. V lost 0 bases, J lost 2 bases, and 4 bases lay in between. This CDR3 is CASSESLNYGYTF. In nucleotides, the CDR3 is TGCGCCAGCAGTGAGTCGCTCAACTATGGCTACACCTTC.

This clone was seen at least ten times. The CDR3 loop reads CASSPGGVSYEQYF. CDR3 nucleotide sequence: TGTGCCAGCAGTCCAGGAGGGGTCTCCTACGAGCAGTACTTC. V is TRBV6-5 and J is TRBJ2-7; weak D call: TRBD2 (6 bases). CDR3 length: 14 amino acids. The V end was cut by 5 bases, the J end by 0 bases, with 11 bases between. The germline V gene encodes CDR1 MNHEY and CDR2 SVGAGI.

CDR3 DNA: TGTGCCACCAGCGAGATTAGCGGGAGTCGGTACGAGCAGTACTTC. Translated, it gives CATSEISGSRYEQYF. This chain uses TRBV15 with TRBJ2-7; 9 bases are shared with TRBD2. The CDR3 extends over 15 amino acids. Losses at the gene ends were 5 bases for V and 4 bases for J; bases not matched to a gene: 9. Germline V CDR1 and CDR2: LNHNV, YYDKDF (reference sequence).

This clone showed up just a few times. The V call is TRBV6-5, the J call TRBJ2-7; D possibly matches TRBD1 or TRBD2 (6 bases each). CDR1 and CDR2 from the germline V gene are MNHEY and SVGAGI. This CDR3 is 14 amino acids long. V dropped 5 bases and J dropped 7 bases, with 18 bases sitting between them. The CDR3 sequence is CASSIQGGYGEQYF. The CDR3 DNA reads TGTGCCAGCAGTATACAGGGAGGTTATGGGGAGCAGTACTTC.

V gene TRBV6-5 combines with J gene TRBJ1-6; 8 nucleotides match TRBD1. Germline V lookup: CDR1 MNHEY, CDR2 SVGAGI. The ends lost 5 bases at V and 5 bases at J; junction bases unmatched: 5. The CDR3 covers 15 residues. The chain's CDR3 is CASSIGTGHNSPLHF. The CDR3 DNA reads as TGTGCCAGCAGTATCGGGACAGGCCATAATTCACCCCTCCACTTT.

This rearrangement joins TRBV6-5 to TRBJ1-5; the match to TRBD1 covers 7 bases. The CDR3 is 13 amino acids. V lost 5 bases and J lost 7; bases outside the gene matches: 5. The germline gives CDR1 MNHEY, CDR2 SVGAGI. CDR3 in amino acids: CASSRQGGQPQHF. CDR3 DNA sequence: TGTGCCAGCAGTCGACAGGGTGGCCAGCCCCAGCATTTT.

The V gene is TRBV6-5, the J gene TRBJ2-7, with D possibly TRBD1 on 6 matching bases. Germline loops: CDR1 MNHEY, CDR2 SVGAGI. CDR3 length equals 13 residues. Trimming removed 1 base at V and 6 bases at J, with 10 bases between. The CDR3 sequence is CASSYYREGEQYF. CDR3 DNA sequence: TGTGCCAGCAGTTACTACAGGGAAGGCGAGCAGTACTTC.

This clone has just one count. The J gene is TRBJ1-1, the V gene TRBV19, with 9 bases that match TRBD1. The trim removed 4 bases at V and 4 bases at J, leaving 4 bases unmatched. The CDR3 is made up of 14 amino acids. CDR1 is LNHDA, CDR2 SQIVND, per germline (reference sequence). CDR3 nucleotide sequence: TGTGCCAGTAGTAGACAGGGGGTGCGCACTGAAGCTTTCTTT. Translated: CASSRQGVRTEAFF.

The chain joins TRBV6-5 to TRBJ2-2; 8 bases align to TRBD2. Germline V gene sequence: CDR1 MNHEY, CDR2 SVGAGI. Germline trimming cut 7 bases from V and 3 bases from J; bases unmatched to any gene: 1. The CDR3 is 13 residues long. This CDR3 reads CASTAGDTGELFF. CDR3 in DNA: TGTGCCAGCACAGCGGGAGACACCGGGGAGCTGTTTTTT.

The genes are TRBV5-1 and TRBJ2-2; possibly TRBD1 or TRBD2 for D (6 bases each). Trimming shortened V by 7 bases and J by 3 bases, and 16 bases separated the two germline ends. Germline CDR1 reads SGHRS; CDR2 reads YFSETQ. The CDR3 sequence is 15 residues long. In DNA, the CDR3 is TGCGCCAGCTCGAACGGAGGGGGTGACACCGGGGAGCTGTTTTTT. It is translated as CASSNGGGDTGELFF.

The V call is TRBV19, the J call TRBJ1-6; a possible D gene is TRBD1 (6 bases). Looked up from germline, CDR1 is LNHDA and CDR2 is SQIVND (reference sequence). V was clipped by 5 bases and J by 8 bases, with 13 bases between them. The CDR3 covers 14 residues. The CDR3 sequence: CASSLRTEYSPLHF. The CDR3 region has the DNA TGTGCCAGTAGTCTCCGGACAGAGTATTCACCCCTCCACTTT.

The chain recombines TRBV5-1 with TRBJ2-5, with 10 bases lining up with TRBD2. Per the germline V gene, CDR1 is SGHRS and CDR2 is YFSETQ. The ends lost 4 bases at V and 2 bases at J; junction bases unmatched: 5. This CDR3 is built from 15 residues. The CDR3 DNA reads as TGCGCCAGCAGCGCACAGACTAGCGGGCAAGAGACCCAGTACTTC. Translated, it gives CASSAQTSGQETQYF.

V and J are TRBV3-1 (or the pseudogene TRBV3-2) and TRBJ2-7; tentative D call: TRBD1 (5 bases). V dropped 2 bases and J dropped 4 bases, with 6 bases sitting between them. Germline V gives CDR1 LGHDT, CDR2 YNNKEL (reference sequence). The CDR3 is 12 amino acids. Here the CDR3 reads CASSQQGYEQYF. CDR3 sequence (DNA): TGTGCCAGCAGCCAACAGGGATACGAGCAGTACTTC.